Listed below are T cell receptor beta chains from one sample, sequenced in a study of immune evolution from preneoplasia to lung adenocarcinoma. Produced via immunoSEQ multiplex PCR; TCRdb's table is partial and in-frame only. The sample lists some 6,900 clones, roughly four fifths occurring once. The specimen was FFPE lung adenocarcinoma in situ tissue. These receptors were collected from a donor older than 65 with lung adenocarcinoma. Both conserved end residues are trimmed from each CDR3. Only part of the rows carry a size: once, few, many, or a class if the clone is expanded.

v_gene	abundance	CDR3aa
TRBV14	NA	ASSLTMDTEAF
TRBV25-1	NA	ASSEYRQRNTEAF
TRBV6-5	NA	ASRQGGRGYNEQY
TRBV5-1	NA	ASSLAGGSYEQY
TRBV6-6	NA	ASSSPNYGYT
TRBV9	NA	ASSKSWVTGELF
TRBV9	NA	ASSVDWGDR
TRBV18	once	ASLSTTGRHTGELF
TRBV2	NA	ASTPRGSGDTQY
TRBV7-6	NA	ASSRTGVTEAF
TRBV5-4	NA	ASSLVAGHNNEQF
TRBV5-6	NA	ASSNGADEQF
TRBV7-8	NA	ASIKGSSGNTIY
TRBV28	once	ASSRGGQETQY
TRBV6-5	NA	ASSYSAGGLDEQF
TRBV30	few	ACIDKTQY
TRBV5-6	NA	ASSPAGTRKGEQF
TRBV13	NA	ASSSGNYGYT
TRBV4-1	NA	ASSPDRGFNYGYT
TRBV18	NA	ASSPGDGTLGYT
TRBV7-9	NA	ASSLAPSETQY
TRBV2	few	ASSEALSPATGNTEAF
TRBV30	NA	ASYLGGDEQY
TRBV15	NA	ATSIAGLTNYGYT
TRBV7-9	NA	ASAGVTRETQY
TRBV28	NA	ASSLYLGLITDTQY
TRBV5-1	once	ASREGLSSYNEQF
TRBV7-6	NA	ASSLGAPGGYNEQF
TRBV18	NA	ASTGTQQGPQH
TRBV10-2	NA	ASSDGTVFGYT
TRBV5-1	NA	ASSTTGGRTEAF
TRBV5-1	NA	ASSLQGSSEQY
TRBV18	NA	ASSPVGDTEAF
TRBV30	NA	AWSPPPETQY
TRBV11-2	NA	ASSFPTTDTQY
TRBV5-1	NA	ASSLETGSWNIQY
TRBV2	NA	ATGTSGTDTQY
TRBV6-5	NA	ASSRPDGSRGYT
TRBV28	NA	ASSDGTSGRAGNEQF
TRBV29-1	NA	SVTIGPVTPDTQY
TRBV11-2	few	ASSLGGLISADTQY
TRBV5-4	NA	ASSNRRAPTGETQY
TRBV5-6	NA	ASSRGAKTTDTQY
TRBV27	NA	ASSFLDGNTEAF
TRBV6-4	hyperexpanded	ASSDSGGSGTDTQY
TRBV7-3	NA	ASSLGQGASNEQF
TRBV6-6	NA	ASSFRGRYNEQF
TRBV19	NA	ASSIDLAGGYNEQF
TRBV6-6	few	ASSYPQGAEGNTIY
TRBV19	once	ASSIYTGQGTGELF
TRBV2	NA	ASRPRTSALSSYEQY
TRBV4-2	NA	ASTQMVGTEAF
TRBV5-1	NA	ASSLVGGGGETQY
TRBV5-1	NA	ASSLARAVNTGELF